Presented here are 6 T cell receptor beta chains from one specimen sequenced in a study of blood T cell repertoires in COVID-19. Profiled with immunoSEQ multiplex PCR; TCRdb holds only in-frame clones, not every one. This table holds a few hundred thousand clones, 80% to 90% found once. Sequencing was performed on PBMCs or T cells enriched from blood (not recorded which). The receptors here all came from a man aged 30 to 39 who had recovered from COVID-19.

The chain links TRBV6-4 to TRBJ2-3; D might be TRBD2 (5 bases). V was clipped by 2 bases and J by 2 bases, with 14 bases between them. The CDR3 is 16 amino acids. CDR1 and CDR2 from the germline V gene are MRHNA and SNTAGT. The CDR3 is CASSDEAGKPTDTQYF. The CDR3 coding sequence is TGTGCCAGCAGTGACGAGGCCGGGAAGCCCACAGATACGCAGTATTTT.

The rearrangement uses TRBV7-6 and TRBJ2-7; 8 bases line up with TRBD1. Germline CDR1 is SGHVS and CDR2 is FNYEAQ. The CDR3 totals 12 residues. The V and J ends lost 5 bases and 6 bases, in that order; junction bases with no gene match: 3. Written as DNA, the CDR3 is TGTGCCAGCAGCCGGGACAGGAGCGAGCAGTACTTC. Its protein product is CASSRDRSEQYF.

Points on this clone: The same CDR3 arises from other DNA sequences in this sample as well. DNA of the CDR3: TGTGCCAGCAGTTTTAGCGGTGAGACCCAGTACTTC. As protein: CASSFSGETQYF. The chain carries TRBV27 and TRBJ2-5; D may be TRBD2 (6 bases). V shed 3 bases and J shed 5 bases, with 7 bases lying between them. Germline CDR1 MNHEY, CDR2 SMNVEV (reference sequence). The CDR3 has 12 residues.

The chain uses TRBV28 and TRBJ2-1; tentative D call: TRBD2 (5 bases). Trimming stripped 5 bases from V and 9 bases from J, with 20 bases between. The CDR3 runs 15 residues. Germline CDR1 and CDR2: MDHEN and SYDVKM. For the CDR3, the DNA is TGTGCCAGCAGTCATCGAGCGGACTCCCTGTTTGAGCAGTTCTTC. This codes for CASSHRADSLFEQFF.

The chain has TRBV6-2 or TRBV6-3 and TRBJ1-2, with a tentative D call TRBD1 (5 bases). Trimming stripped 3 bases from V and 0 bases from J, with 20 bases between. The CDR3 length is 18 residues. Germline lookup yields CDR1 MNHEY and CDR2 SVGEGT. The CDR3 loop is CASSYLTLTEQANYGYTF. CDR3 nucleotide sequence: TGTGCCAGCAGTTATCTAACCTTGACAGAGCAAGCTAACTATGGCTACACCTTC.

Here the CDR3 DNA reads TGCAGTGCGGAACAGTATGAGCAGTTCTTC. It encodes CSAEQYEQFF. This chain links TRBV20-1 with TRBJ2-1; no clear D. With 6 bases removed from V and 8 bases from J, the gap between germline ends came to 8 bases. The CDR3 extends over 10 amino acids. Germline V CDR1 and CDR2: DFQATT, SNEGSKA (reference sequence).